A selection of T cell receptor beta chains follows, all from one sample in a study of identical twins. TCRdb re-derived calls from the 5' RACE reads in MiXCR, one entry per CDR3 protein. Here the sample spans about 530,000 distinct CDR3 sequences, 20% to 25% being singletons. The same specimen was also included in a second study, on yellow fever vaccine responses in identical twins.

What was sequenced was CD4+ T cells sorted from blood. These receptors were taken from a young woman in good health. The CDR3 runs from the conserved cysteine through the conserved F or W. Each record gives: J gene, clone size, D gene, V gene, CDR3 protein, CDR3 DNA. The D gene is left open where the match is weak. Clone size is shown for a subset of rows, as once, few, many or a class of expanded clone.

TRBJ1-1 | few | NA | TRBV9 | CASSVGPAGNTEAFF | TGTGCCAGCAGCGTAGGCCCCGCGGGGAACACTGAAGCTTTCTTT
TRBJ1-2 | few | TRBD1 | TRBV29-1 | CSVPADRGDGRYGYTF | TGCAGCGTCCCAGCGGACAGGGGTGATGGTCGCTATGGCTACACCTTC
TRBJ1-4 | NA | TRBD1 | TRBV27 | CASSKGGGGYEKLFF | TGTGCCAGCAGTAAAGGGGGAGGGGGCTATGAAAAACTGTTTTTT
TRBJ2-7 | few | TRBD2 | TRBV29-1 | CSGGGSYEQYF | TGCAGCGGGGGCGGGAGCTACGAGCAGTACTTC
TRBJ1-2 | few | NA | TRBV4-1 | CASSQDPTRGSVYGYTF | TGCGCCAGCAGCCAAGATCCTACAAGGGGTTCGGTCTATGGCTACACCTTC
TRBJ2-1 | few | TRBD2 | TRBV20-1 | CSASTGAGGLNEQFF | TGCAGTGCTTCCACGGGAGCGGGAGGTCTCAATGAGCAGTTCTTC
TRBJ2-7 | NA | TRBD1 | TRBV12-3/TRBV12-4 | CASRPGQGYEQYF | TGTGCCAGCAGGCCCGGACAGGGCTACGAGCAGTACTTC
TRBJ2-1 | few | TRBD1 | TRBV5-1 | CASSVDRGRGEQFF | TGCGCCAGCAGCGTGGACAGGGGGCGCGGGGAGCAGTTCTTC
TRBJ2-3 | NA | NA | TRBV28 | CASSLATKLWIRTDTQYF | TGTGCCAGCAGTTTAGCTACCAAATTATGGATCCGCACAGATACGCAGTATTTT
TRBJ1-6 | NA | TRBD1 | TRBV3-1 | CASSQVWGRGLNSPLHF | TGTGCCAGCAGCCAAGTTTGGGGCAGGGGGTTAAATTCACCCCTCCACTTT
TRBJ2-2 | NA | NA | TRBV9 | CASSMGPRSSGELFF | TGTGCCAGCAGCATGGGCCCCCGGTCGTCAGGGGAGCTGTTTTTT
TRBJ1-2 | NA | TRBD1 | TRBV11-1 | CASSRLGQGSSANYGYTF | TGTGCCAGCAGCCGCCTGGGACAGGGGTCCTCAGCTAACTATGGCTACACCTTC
TRBJ2-1 | NA | NA | TRBV10-3 | CAISMTEVVNEQFF | TGTGCCATCAGCATGACAGAGGTTGTGAATGAGCAGTTCTTC
TRBJ1-5 | few | NA | TRBV12-3/TRBV12-4 | CASSFGGRNQPQHF | TGTGCCAGCAGTTTCGGGGGGAGGAATCAGCCCCAGCATTTT
TRBJ2-1 | NA | TRBD1 | TRBV5-1 | CASSPQPGQANNEQFF | TGCGCCAGCAGCCCCCAACCGGGACAGGCGAACAATGAGCAGTTCTTC
TRBJ2-2 | few | NA | TRBV10-3 | CAISEVGATTNTGELFF | TGTGCCATCAGCGAAGTGGGGGCAACCACTAACACCGGGGAGCTGTTTTTT
TRBJ2-7 | NA | TRBD2 | TRBV28 | CASSPRTSGLSSYEQYF | TGTGCCAGCAGTCCTCGGACTAGCGGGCTTAGCTCCTACGAGCAGTACTTC
TRBJ2-1 | NA | TRBD2 | TRBV12-5 | CASGLVLGLAGGPGGNEQFF | TGTGCTAGTGGTTTGGTATTAGGACTAGCGGGAGGGCCCGGGGGCAATGAGCAGTTCTTC
TRBJ2-3 | NA | NA | TRBV20-1 | CSAIRGVNTQYF | TGCAGTGCTATCAGGGGGGTTAATACGCAGTATTTT
TRBJ2-1 | few | TRBD1 | TRBV5-1 | CASSFRPGQGSGNEQFF | TGCGCCAGCAGCTTTCGTCCGGGACAGGGGTCCGGTAATGAGCAGTTCTTC
TRBJ2-5 | NA | TRBD1 | TRBV12-3/TRBV12-4 | CASRPSTGNQETQYF | TGTGCCAGCAGACCCTCGACAGGGAACCAAGAGACCCAGTACTTC
TRBJ2-5 | few | NA | TRBV12-3/TRBV12-4 | CASSFVPGETQYF | TGTGCCAGCAGTTTTGTTCCGGGGGAGACCCAGTACTTC
TRBJ2-7 | once | TRBD1 | TRBV5-5 | CASSSRGPCYEQYF | TGTGCCAGCAGCTCCAGGGGGCCCTGCTACGAGCAGTACTTC
TRBJ2-3 | NA | NA | TRBV28 | CASSSPGLGTDTQYF | TGTGCCAGCAGTTCACCGGGGTTAGGCACAGATACGCAGTATTTT
TRBJ1-5 | once | NA | TRBV6-1 | CASSESQPQHF | TGTGCCAGCAGTGAATCTCAGCCCCAGCATTTT
TRBJ1-5 | few | NA | TRBV20-1 | CSAGSSGSPNQPQHF | TGCAGTGCTGGGAGTTCCGGGTCTCCCAATCAGCCCCAGCATTTT
TRBJ2-5 | NA | NA | TRBV7-6 | CASRNRAGTQYF | TGTGCCAGCAGAAATAGGGCAGGGACCCAGTACTTC
TRBJ2-2 | few | NA | TRBV29-1 | CSVEGGVGGGELFF | TGCAGCGTTGAGGGGGGAGTGGGCGGCGGGGAGCTGTTTTTT
TRBJ1-6 | once | NA | TRBV20-1 | CSASYQEEVNSPLHF | TGCAGTGCTAGTTATCAGGAGGAGGTTAATTCACCCCTCCACTTT
TRBJ2-4 | NA | NA | TRBV12-3/TRBV12-4 | CASSYGDYRQNIQYF | TGTGCCAGCAGTTACGGAGACTACCGCCAAAACATTCAGTACTTC
TRBJ1-1 | NA | NA | TRBV20-1 | CSARAIGLSNTEAFF | TGCAGTGCTAGAGCCATAGGGCTCTCGAACACTGAAGCTTTCTTT